This record looks at one TCR beta chain sequence and its context. Looked up from germline, CDR1 is SGDLS and CDR2 is YYNGEE. The CDR3 loop spans 19 amino acids. The V segment lost 4 bases and the J segment 1 base; nucleotides outside the gene matches: 16. The data are from a study of shared clonotypes between healthy human individuals. Libraries were prepared by immunoSEQ multiplex PCR; TCRdb keeps only in-frame clonotypes and omits some of them. The repertoire holds a few million clones, 90% to 95% seen once, with 0.35% to 0.45% in the top ten. Sequencing was performed on naive CD4+ T cells from PBMCs. Subset in this sample: CD45RA+ positively selected. The sequence was obtained from a man younger than 35 in good health. Some clones in this sample may be carry-over from other donors' samples. This sequence joins TRBV9 and TRBJ2-2; 7 bases are shared with TRBD2. CDR3 DNA: TGTGCCAGCAGCATCCGACCCCTTCTAGCGGACGTGAACACCGGGGAGCTGTTTTTT. Its translation: CASSIRPLLADVNTGELFF.